This TCR beta chain was documented in a study of beta chain features in type 1 diabetes. Post-sort purity exceeded 95% for all sorted populations. The whole isolated RNA underwent reverse transcription, so sequencing captured expressed TCRB transcripts. Profiled with immunoSEQ multiplex PCR; TCRdb holds only in-frame clones, not every one. Of under 900,000 clones listed, about 17% are singletons. CDR3 length equals 13 residues. The germline V gene has CDR1 MDHEN and CDR2 SYDVKM. Trimming removed 6 bases from V and 2 bases from J; junction bases left unmatched: 3. Sequencing was done on a sample of naive CD4+ T cells from blood. The TCR was taken from a woman under 30 in good health. J is TRBJ2-7 and V is TRBV28; 8 positions match TRBD2. CDR3 in amino acids: CASRLAVTYEQYF. The CDR3, as DNA: TGTGCCAGCAGACTAGCGGTTACCTACGAGCAGTACTTC.